This paragraph covers one T cell receptor (beta chain) sequence. This clonotype was detected many times. What antigen it recognizes has not been identified. Base-call qualities are not available, and no considerably larger clone is one nucleotide away. Read against the paper, the sample's time point label means: patch test 3, about 24 weeks after DPC sensitization. The treatment or condition label on this specimen signifies: therapeutic diphenylcyclopropenone sensitization with weekly scalp DPC. Unfractionated whole blood was collected in Tempus Blood RNA tubes, and total RNA was extracted from that blood. At every patch-test visit, the blood draw took place before the patch test was put on. Eligible patients were aged 18 to 70, diagnosed with alopecia, deemed suitable for DPC therapy, and excluded if pregnant. The data are from a study of human T cells and chemical hapten exposure (dated by TCRdb to the early 2020s). For the wider study: For sensitization, 2% DPC in acetone was applied to an approximately 2 cm by approximately 2 cm area of upper inner arm skin. Throughout the study period of 20 to 25 weeks, patients also received therapeutic DPC doses to the scalp every week. Patch testing was done on the upper back using Finn chambers containing 0.01% DPC, and results were scored after 6 days according to International Contact Dermatitis Research Group standards. Alopecia areata with under or over 50% scalp involvement, alopecia totalis and alopecia universalis were represented in the patient cohort, which was mostly female. Libraries were combined into a pool for sequencing, and differences in TCR yield between samples came mainly from small differences in library volumes within the pool. In alopecia patients, the study followed how the peripheral blood TCR repertoire changed in vivo over primary and secondary sensitization to diphenylcyclopropenone (DPC), a hapten. Blood samples were taken from patients before sensitization (week 0) and at 2, 6 and about 24 weeks after DPC sensitization. About 27 alopecia patients gave blood for TCR sequencing at one to four time points (pre-sensitization, 2, 6 and 24 weeks). For every blood RNA sample, sequencing covered both the TCR alpha and TCR beta chains.

Library preparation was by RACE. Sequencing was performed on a NextSeq 500. Library preparation attached unique molecular identifiers to individual cDNA molecules for quantitative, reproducible TCR counting. In the paper's pipeline: The median number of TCRs per sample was some 100,000, ranging from about 20,000 to 750,000. V, J and CDR3 annotation of the TCR reads was performed with the Decombinator software suite. To make PS versus PT1 abundance plots, every sample was subsampled to the same number of TCRs (28,000). Expanded TCRs were defined as absent before sensitization and observed at least eight times at the 2-week time point. The raw public reads went through TCRdb reprocessing: fastp at Q25, MiXCR clone calling, in-frame beta chains kept. Rows matching on CDR3 protein sequence are summarized as one entry with the most common DNA and genes. TCRdb's processing, not the study's, gives the V and J calls here. Here the sample has roughly 40,000 distinct CDR3 sequences; 9.5% to 15% occur a single time. Over 2% of the sample belongs to the ten largest clones.

Based on the germline V gene, the CDR1 and CDR2 sequences are SGHTA and FQGNSA. The CDR3 covers 14 residues, taking in both the cysteine and the phenylalanine. Only the CDR3 portion is preserved as DNA: 42 bases, with reading frame beginning at the first base. The junction shows trimming of 5 bases on V and 3 bases on J, and the gene matches do not reach 4 bases of it. Study-wide conclusions, independent of this receptor: After repeated subsampling, changes were observed in the strength of the expansion versus patch-test correlation and in the threshold at which the correlation became significant. Because all patients had alopecia, a presumed autoimmune disease, the immune response of the patients might differ from that of healthy individuals. DPC sensitization did not change how many TCRs were above 1 in 1000 frequency, and no evidence was found of alterations in global repertoire structure. Patch test score was positively correlated with the number of PT1 expanded TCRs, with significance at thresholds 8, 16 and 32 but not at 4. Significantly more large CDR3 similarity clusters were formed by expanded TCRs than by pre-sensitization or healthy control sets, consistent with antigen-driven responses.

The chain employs TRBV7-2 and TRBJ1-3; a stretch of 7 junction bases matches TRBD1. This TCR was recovered from a woman in her thirties or forties with alopecia areata. Some clones in this sample may be carry-over from other donors' samples. The material sequenced was whole blood, taken in connection with sensitization to the hapten diphenylcyclopropenone (DPC). CDR3 region: CASSPQGNGNTIYF. DNA sequence: TGTGCCAGCAGCCCACAGGGGAATGGAAACACCATATATTTT. Full variable domain (CDR3 extended with the reference TRBV7-2 and TRBJ1-3 proteins): GAGVSQSPSNKVTEKGKDVELRCDPISGHTALYWYRQSLGQGLEFLIYFQGNSAPDKSGLPSDRFSAERTGGSVSTLTIQRTQQEDSAVYLCASSPQGNGNTIYFGEGSWLTVV.